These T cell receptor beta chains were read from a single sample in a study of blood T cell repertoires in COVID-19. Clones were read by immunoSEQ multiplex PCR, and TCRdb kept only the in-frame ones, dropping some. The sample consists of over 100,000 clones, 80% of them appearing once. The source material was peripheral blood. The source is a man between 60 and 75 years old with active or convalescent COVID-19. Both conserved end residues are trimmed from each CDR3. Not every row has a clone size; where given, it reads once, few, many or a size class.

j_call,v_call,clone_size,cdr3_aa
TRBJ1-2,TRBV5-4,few,ASSPVGVNYGYT
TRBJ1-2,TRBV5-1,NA,ASSHGRGTGLDGYT
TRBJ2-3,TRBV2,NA,ASSKRLAGGLGTDTQY
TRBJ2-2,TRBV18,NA,ASSPVSGELF
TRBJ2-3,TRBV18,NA,ASSQSQGRVTDTQY
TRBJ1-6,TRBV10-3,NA,AISEGGELGPLH
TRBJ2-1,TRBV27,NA,ASSLFAPTGSSYNEQF
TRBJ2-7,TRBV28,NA,ASSLLPASGRGNEQY
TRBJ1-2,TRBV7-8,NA,ASSKLEGGYT
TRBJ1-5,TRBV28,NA,ASTLPGQPQH
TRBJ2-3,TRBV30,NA,AWRSSGHPGSTDTQY
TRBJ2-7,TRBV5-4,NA,ASRPGSSYEQY
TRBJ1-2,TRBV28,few,ASSWTLGGYT
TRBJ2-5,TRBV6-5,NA,ASRHQETQY
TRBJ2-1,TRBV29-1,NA,SVGTSGQGEGEQF
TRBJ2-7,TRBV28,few,ASTSPGGGGGYEQY
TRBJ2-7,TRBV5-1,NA,ASSLGGQGQYEQY
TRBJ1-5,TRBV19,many,ASSMMAFQPQH
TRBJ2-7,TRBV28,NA,ASSLWSGRGYEQY
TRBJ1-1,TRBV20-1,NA,SASPPRGRRAEAF
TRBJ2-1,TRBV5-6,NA,ASSPGDNEQF
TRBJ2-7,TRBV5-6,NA,ASSPTGQAEQY
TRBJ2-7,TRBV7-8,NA,ASSTRLVYEQY
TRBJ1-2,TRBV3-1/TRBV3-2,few,ASSQGEAHYGYT
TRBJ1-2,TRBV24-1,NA,ATSGGPGPIQGGYT
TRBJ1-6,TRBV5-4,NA,ASSLDLATLH
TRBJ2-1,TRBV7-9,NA,ASSSDSWTGYNEQF
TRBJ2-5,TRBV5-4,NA,ASSLTSGSGETQY
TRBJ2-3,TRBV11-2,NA,ASSPGQGATDTQY
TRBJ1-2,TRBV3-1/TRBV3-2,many,ASSQDRGQSGYT
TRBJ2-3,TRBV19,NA,ATSIPWDRGTDTQY
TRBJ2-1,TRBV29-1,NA,SAGGQGYNEQF
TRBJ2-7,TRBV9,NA,ASSVGQGRQYYEQY
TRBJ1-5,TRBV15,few,ATSSGQSNQPQH
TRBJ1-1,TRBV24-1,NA,ATSAGRRNTEAF
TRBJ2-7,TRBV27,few,ASSSSPGQGVYEQY
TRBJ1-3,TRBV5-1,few,ASSLSVGTVGNTIY
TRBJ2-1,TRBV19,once,AVVGRERPNEQF
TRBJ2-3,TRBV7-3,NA,ASSELAGRGDTQY
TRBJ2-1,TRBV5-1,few,ASSLEVRGMGNEQF
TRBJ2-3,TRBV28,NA,ASRGGLGLDTQY
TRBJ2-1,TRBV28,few,ASRKGDRDYNEQF
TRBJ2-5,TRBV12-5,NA,ASGLGAAVETQY
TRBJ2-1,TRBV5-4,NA,ASSSPRTGGSGRDRNEQF
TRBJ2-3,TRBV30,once,AWSGGFSTDTQY
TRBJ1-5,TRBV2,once,ASSVEQGVGQPQH
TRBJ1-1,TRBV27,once,ASRLGQVNTEAF
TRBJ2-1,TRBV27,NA,ASSLNLGIGDNEQF